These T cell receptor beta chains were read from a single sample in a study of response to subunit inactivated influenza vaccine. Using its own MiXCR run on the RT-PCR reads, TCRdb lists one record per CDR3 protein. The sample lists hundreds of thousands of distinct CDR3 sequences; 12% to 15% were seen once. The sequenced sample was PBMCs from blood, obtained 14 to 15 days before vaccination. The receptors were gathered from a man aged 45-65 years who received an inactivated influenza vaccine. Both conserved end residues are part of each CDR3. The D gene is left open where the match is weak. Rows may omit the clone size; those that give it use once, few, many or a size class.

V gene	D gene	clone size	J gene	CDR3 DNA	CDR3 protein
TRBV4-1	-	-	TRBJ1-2	TGCGCCAGCAGCCAAGAGACTACGACATCGCGCCTCTATGGCTACACCTTC	CASSQETTTSRLYGYTF
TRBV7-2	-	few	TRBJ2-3	TGTGCCAGCAGCTTGGGTCGAACCAGAGCCGCCCATACGCAGTATTTT	CASSLGRTRAAHTQYF
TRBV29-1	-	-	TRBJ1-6	TGCAGCGTTGGGGACTCCTATAATTCACCCCTCCACTTT	CSVGDSYNSPLHF
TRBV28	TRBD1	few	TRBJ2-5	TGTGCCAGCAGTACTACAGGGGCAGCGGAGACCCAGTACTTC	CASSTTGAAETQYF
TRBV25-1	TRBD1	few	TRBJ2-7	TGTGCCAGCAGTGACCGGGACAGGGGAACCTTTTACGAGCAGTACTTC	CASSDRDRGTFYEQYF
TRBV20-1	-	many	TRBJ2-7	TGCAGTGCTAGAGATCACAGTGACTACGAGCAGTACTTC	CSARDHSDYEQYF
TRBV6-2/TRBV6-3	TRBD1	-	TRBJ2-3	TGTGCCAGCAGTCCACCCTCAGGCCAGGGGGCGGCAGATACGCAGTATTTT	CASSPPSGQGAADTQYF
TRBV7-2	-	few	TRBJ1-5	TGTGCCAGCAGCTTAGCGCTGGGATTTAGCAATCAGCCCCAGCATTTT	CASSLALGFSNQPQHF
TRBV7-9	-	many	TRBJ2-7	TGTGCCAGCAGCTTAGAACAGGGTTGGAACGAGCAGTACTTC	CASSLEQGWNEQYF
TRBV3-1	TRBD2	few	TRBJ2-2	TGTGCCAGCAGCCAAACTAAGACTAGCGGGACGAACACCGGGGAGCTGTTTTTT	CASSQTKTSGTNTGELFF
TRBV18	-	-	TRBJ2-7	TGTGCCAGCTCTCAGCAGGGGGGATCCGGCTACGAGCAGTACTTC	CASSQQGGSGYEQYF
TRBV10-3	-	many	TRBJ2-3	TGTGCCATCAGGGACCCCGAGATAGTGCAGTATTTT	CAIRDPEIVQYF
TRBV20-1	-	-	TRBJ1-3	TGCAGTGCTAGTCACATGGCCCATTCTGGAAACACCATATATTTT	CSASHMAHSGNTIYF
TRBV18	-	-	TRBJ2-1	TGTGCCAGCTCACCACCCGCGGGAAATGAGCAGTTCTTC	CASSPPAGNEQFF
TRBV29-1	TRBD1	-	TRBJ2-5	TGCAGCGTTAACAGGGGGCTTAGCCAAGAGACCCAGTACTTC	CSVNRGLSQETQYF
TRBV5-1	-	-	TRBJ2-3	TGCGCCAGCAGCTTGGCCCTAATGAGGGGCAAACGCACAGATACGCAGTATTTT	CASSLALMRGKRTDTQYF
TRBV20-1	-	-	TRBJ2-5	TGCAGTGCTAAGGCGGCAGGGCAAAACCAAGAGACCCAGTACTTC	CSAKAAGQNQETQYF
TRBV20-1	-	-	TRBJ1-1	TGCAGTGCTTTGGGTCTGCGGGGGGCGAACACTGAAGCTTTCTTT	CSALGLRGANTEAFF
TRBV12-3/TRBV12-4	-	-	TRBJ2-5	TGTGCCAGCAGTTTAAGGGTCAACCAAGAGACCCAGTACTTC	CASSLRVNQETQYF
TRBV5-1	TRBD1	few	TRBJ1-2	TGCGCCAGCAGCTTCGGGACAGACTACTATGGCTACACCTTC	CASSFGTDYYGYTF
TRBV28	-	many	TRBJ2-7	TGTGCCAGCAGTTTACCGGGGGCCTACGAGCAGTACTTC	CASSLPGAYEQYF
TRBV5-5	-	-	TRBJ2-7	TGTGCCAGCAGCCTGACAGCAGTCCCCTCCTACGAGCAGTACTTC	CASSLTAVPSYEQYF
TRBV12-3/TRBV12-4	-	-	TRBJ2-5	TGTGCCAGCAGTTCCCAGGCCCAAGAGACCCAGTACTTC	CASSSQAQETQYF
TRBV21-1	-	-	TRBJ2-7	TGTGCCAGCAGCAAAGCGAGGGGAGGGGCCTACGAGCAGTACTTC	CASSKARGGAYEQYF
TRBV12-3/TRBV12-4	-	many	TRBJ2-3	TGTGCCAGTTCATCAGGGAACACAGATACGCAGTATTTT	CASSSGNTDTQYF
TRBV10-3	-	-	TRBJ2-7	TGTGCCATCCGTGAGTACCCGCTGGGCTACGAGCAGTACTTC	CAIREYPLGYEQYF
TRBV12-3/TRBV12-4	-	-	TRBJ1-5	TGTGCCAGCAGTGGATCGACAGGTACTCAGCCCCAGCATTTT	CASSGSTGTQPQHF
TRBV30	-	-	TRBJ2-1	TGTGCCTGGCTCGGAGCGAGGTATGAGCAGTTCTTC	CAWLGARYEQFF
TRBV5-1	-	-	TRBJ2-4	TGCGCCAGCAGCGGGACCGGGACATATGCAGACATTCAGTACTTC	CASSGTGTYADIQYF
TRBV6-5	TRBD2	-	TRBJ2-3	TGTGCCAGCAGTTACTCGGCGGGAGGGACTAGCGAAGATACGCAGTATTTT	CASSYSAGGTSEDTQYF
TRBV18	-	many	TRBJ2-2	TGTGCCAGCTCACCTCGGTCGAACACCGGGGAGCTGTTTTTT	CASSPRSNTGELFF
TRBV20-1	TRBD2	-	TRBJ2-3	TGCAGTGCTCCCCCTGGGGGGGACTTTCTAAGAGATACGCAGTATTTT	CSAPPGGDFLRDTQYF
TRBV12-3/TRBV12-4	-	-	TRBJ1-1	TGTGCCAGCAGTTTAGCGACCGGGGAGGGCACTGAAGCTTTCTTT	CASSLATGEGTEAFF
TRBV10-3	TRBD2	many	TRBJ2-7	TGTGCCATCAGCGAGGGCTCGCAGGGACTATTTTCCTACGAGCAGTACTTC	CAISEGSQGLFSYEQYF
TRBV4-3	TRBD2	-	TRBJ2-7	TGCGCCAGCAGCCGCAACTTACGGACTAGCGGGGGGACCTACGAGCAGTACTTC	CASSRNLRTSGGTYEQYF
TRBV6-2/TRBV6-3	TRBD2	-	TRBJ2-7	TGTGCCAGCAGAATAGCGGGAGTAACCTACGAGCAGTACTTC	CASRIAGVTYEQYF
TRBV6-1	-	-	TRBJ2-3	TGTGCCAGCAGTCGGGTAGGTGCTACCGCAGCAGATACGCAGTATTTT	CASSRVGATAADTQYF
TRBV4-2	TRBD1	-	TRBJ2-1	TGTGCCAGCAGCCGGGACCTGGGACAGGGGTATCGTGAGCAGTTCTTC	CASSRDLGQGYREQFF
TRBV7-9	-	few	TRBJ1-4	TGTGCCAGCAGCTTTGACAGGAGGGAAAAACTGTTTTTT	CASSFDRREKLFF
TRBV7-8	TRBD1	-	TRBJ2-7	TGTGCCAGCAGCCCAACCCCGACAGGGGACTACGAGCAGTACTTC	CASSPTPTGDYEQYF
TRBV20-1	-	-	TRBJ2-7	TGCAGTGCTAGAGCAATTTTAGGTTACGAGCAGTACTTC	CSARAILGYEQYF
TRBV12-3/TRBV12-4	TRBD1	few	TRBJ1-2	TGTGCCAGCAGTATTACAGGGGGGGTCTATGGCTACACCTTC	CASSITGGVYGYTF
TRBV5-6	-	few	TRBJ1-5	TGTGCCAGCAGCCCCTTCTCAGCTAGCAATCAGCCCCAGCATTTT	CASSPFSASNQPQHF
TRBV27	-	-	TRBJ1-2	TGTGCCAGCAGTTTATCCAGCTTCTATGGCTACACCTTC	CASSLSSFYGYTF
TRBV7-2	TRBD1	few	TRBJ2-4	TGTGCCAGCAGACGGGGGACAGGTGGGGGAAACATTCAGTACTTC	CASRRGTGGGNIQYF
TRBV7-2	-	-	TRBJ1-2	TGTGCCAGCAGCTGGACTCAATCCTATGGCTACACCTTC	CASSWTQSYGYTF
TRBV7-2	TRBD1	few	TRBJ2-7	TGTGCCAGCTCGGTGGGACAGGCCTCTCGCTATTACTTC	CASSVGQASRYYF
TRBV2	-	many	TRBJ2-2	TGTGCCAGCCAGGGCAGGGAGAACACCGGGGAGCTGTTTTTT	CASQGRENTGELFF
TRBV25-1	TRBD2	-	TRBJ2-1	TGTGCCAGCAGTATAAGCGGGATCTCCTACAATGAGCAGTTCTTC	CASSISGISYNEQFF
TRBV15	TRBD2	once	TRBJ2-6	TGTGCCACCAGCGGAAATAGCGGGACCGGCTCTGGGGCCAACGTCCTGACTTTC	CATSGNSGTGSGANVLTF
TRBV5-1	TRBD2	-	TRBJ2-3	TGCGCCAGCAGCTGGGGACCGGGACTAGTGGCAGATACGCAGTATTTT	CASSWGPGLVADTQYF
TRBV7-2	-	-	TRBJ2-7	TGTGCCAGCAGCTTACAGCCGGGCCTCTACGAGCAGTACTTC	CASSLQPGLYEQYF
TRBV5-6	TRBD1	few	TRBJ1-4	TGTGCCAGCAGCACCGGGACAGGTTATAGTCGATTTGAAAAACTGTTTTTT	CASSTGTGYSRFEKLFF
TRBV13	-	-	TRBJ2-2	TGTGCCAGCAGCTTTCCCTCTGCAGGCGGGGAGCTGTTTTTT	CASSFPSAGGELFF
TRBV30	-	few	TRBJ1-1	TGTGCCTGGAGTGTATTAGAGCCTGAAGCTTTCTTT	CAWSVLEPEAFF
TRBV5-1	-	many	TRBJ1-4	TGCGCCAGCAGCTCATATAGTAATGAAAAACTGTTTTTT	CASSSYSNEKLFF
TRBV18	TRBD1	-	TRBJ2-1	TGTGCCAGCTCACCTCTACAGGGGGCCTACAATGAGCAGTTCTTC	CASSPLQGAYNEQFF
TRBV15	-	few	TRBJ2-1	TGTGCCACCAGCAGCAAGGGACACTACTACAATGAGCAGTTCTTC	CATSSKGHYYNEQFF
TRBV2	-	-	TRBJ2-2	TGTGCCAGCAGGGTCCTCGTGGCTGGGGAGCTGTTTTTT	CASRVLVAGELFF
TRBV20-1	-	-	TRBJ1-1	TGCAGTGCTAGAGAAGCAGGGAGGATGAACACTGAAGCTTTCTTT	CSAREAGRMNTEAFF